Listed here are 10 T cell receptor beta chains from one sample, sequenced in a study of CXCR3-negative and CXCR3-positive naive CD8 T cells. Study-level points and caveats: Naive cells that were CXCR3-positive had more hydrophobic TRB CDR3s (compared with CXCR3-negative naive cells).

These receptors have no identified antigens. UMI-labeled 5' RACE yielded the TRB cDNA libraries. TCRdb reprocessed the 5' RACE reads, keeping one entry per CDR3 protein, no DNA. The repertoire table contains around 88,000 distinct CDR3 sequences. The material sequenced was naive CXCR3+ CD8+ T cells from blood. Subset noted: CD45RO-CCR7+CD27+CD95- naive CD8+ T cells expressing CXCR3 (TNR3+). Source of these receptors: a human donor in good health. Some clones in this sample may be carry-over from other donors' samples.

The chain couples TRBV10-3 to TRBJ2-1; absent DNA, TCRdb's TRBD1 call cannot be checked. The CDR3 extends over 15 amino acids. Germline CDR1 and CDR2: ENHRY and SYGVKD. CDR3: CAITDWGQGSNEQFF.

The chain couples TRBV28 to TRBJ2-3. The CDR3 spans 12 residues. The germline CDR1 and CDR2 sequences are MDHEN and SYDVKM. The CDR3 region is CASSRDTDTQYF.

V is TRBV7-9 and J is TRBJ2-5; TCRdb lists TRBD1, though no DNA is available to test this call. The CDR3 spans 13 residues. Germline loops: CDR1 SEHNR, CDR2 FQNEAQ (reference sequence). The CDR3 sequence is CASSPHREETQYF.

The genes are TRBV12-3 or TRBV12-4 and TRBJ2-1. CDR3 length: 13 amino acids. CDR3 sequence: CASSFRGSGEQFF.

The rearrangement joins TRBV24-1 to TRBJ2-1; TCRdb selects TRBD1, and the lack of DNA leaves this call unchecked. The CDR3 is 15 residues long. Germline assignment: CDR1 KGHDR and CDR2 SFDVKD. CDR3 amino acids: CATSRGQSSYNEQFF.

The J gene is TRBJ1-6, the V gene TRBV4-3; TCRdb returns TRBD1, unconfirmable since there is no DNA. The CDR3 consists of 15 residues. Germline loops: CDR1 LGHNA, CDR2 YSLEER. CDR3 residues: CASSQDRGPNSPLHF.

The chain employs TRBV28 and TRBJ2-7; TCRdb reports TRBD2, a call that lacks DNA to check it against. The CDR3 totals 19 residues. CDR1 is MDHEN, CDR2 SYDVKM, per germline. CDR3 region: CASSSPGREGLKVSYEQYF.

J is TRBJ2-7 and V is TRBV7-9. The CDR3 runs to 11 residues. CDR1 is SEHNR and CDR2 is FQNEAQ in the germline V gene (reference sequence). Here the CDR3 reads CASSLDTEQYF.

This sequence joins TRBV3-1 and TRBJ2-2; TCRdb returns TRBD2, unconfirmable since there is no DNA. This CDR3 comprises 20 residues. The germline V gene has CDR1 LGHDT and CDR2 YNNKEL (reference sequence). The chain's CDR3 is CASSQDPSGVAPDWTGELFF.

The J gene is TRBJ1-1, the V gene TRBV9; TCRdb proposes TRBD1, but this gene call is untestable without DNA. Germline-derived CDR1 and CDR2 are SGDLS and YYNGEE. This CDR3 has 12 residues. CDR3 in amino acids: CASAGVGTEAFF.